The clone carrying this T cell receptor (beta chain) was seen repeatedly, ten times or more. Pregnant or lactating patients were excluded, as were those with uncontrolled infection or other autoimmune disease. Each 10 ml fresh peripheral blood draw supplied the PBMCs. Amplification of TCR beta CDR3 regions was performed using RNA transcripts as template. TCR CDR3 regions were first amplified by RT-PCR with HTBI primers. A single record per CDR3 protein comes from TCRdb applying MiXCR to the multiplex PCR reads. The sample lists about 690,000 distinct CDR3 sequences, roughly a sixth seen once, with roughly 15% in the top ten. Germline loops: CDR1 KGHSH, CDR2 LQKENI. V lost 5 bases and J 4 bases, leaving 6 bases between the germline ends. The CDR3 is 12 residues long. The data belong to a study of T cells in Graves' hyperthyroidism and ophthalmopathy.

The rearrangement joins TRBV18 to TRBJ2-1; D uncertain. The sequencing input was blood. The sequence came from a man in his forties or fifties with Graves' hyperthyroidism. The CDR3 DNA reads as TGTGCCAGCTCATTCGAATACAATGAGCAGTTCTTC. Translation gives CASSFEYNEQFF.